The clone carrying this T cell receptor (beta chain) was observed at least ten times. These data are taken from a study of T cells in Graves' hyperthyroidism and ophthalmopathy. CDR3 length: 13 amino acids. V was trimmed by 2 bases and J by 4 bases, leaving 10 bases between them. CDR1 and CDR2 from the germline V gene are SGHRS and YFSETQ. It was RNA transcripts that yielded the amplified TCR beta CDR3 regions. The HTBI primer set drove a first-round RT-PCR of the TCR CDR3. MiXCR was run by TCRdb on the multiplex PCR reads, yielding one entry per CDR3 protein. The table shows hundreds of thousands of distinct CDR3 sequences, with under 15% occurring only once.

This TCR was recovered from a middle-aged woman with Graves' ophthalmopathy. The specimen was blood. The V gene is TRBV5-1, the J gene TRBJ2-7; D perhaps matches TRBD1 (5 bases). DNA for the CDR3: TGCGCCAGCAGCTTAAACAGGCAATACGAGCAGTACTTC. It codes for CASSLNRQYEQYF.